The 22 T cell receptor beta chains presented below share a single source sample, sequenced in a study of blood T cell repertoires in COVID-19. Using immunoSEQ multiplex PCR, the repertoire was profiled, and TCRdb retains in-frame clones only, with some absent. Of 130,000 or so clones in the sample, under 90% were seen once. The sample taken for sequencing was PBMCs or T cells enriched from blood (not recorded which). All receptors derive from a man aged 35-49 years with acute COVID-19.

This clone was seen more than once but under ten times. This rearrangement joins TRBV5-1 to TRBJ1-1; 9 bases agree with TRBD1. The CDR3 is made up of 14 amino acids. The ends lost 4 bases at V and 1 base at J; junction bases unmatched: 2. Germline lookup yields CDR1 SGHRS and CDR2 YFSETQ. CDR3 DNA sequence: TGCGCCAGCAGCCGGGGACAGGGGAACACTGAAGCTTTCTTT. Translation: CASSRGQGNTEAFF.

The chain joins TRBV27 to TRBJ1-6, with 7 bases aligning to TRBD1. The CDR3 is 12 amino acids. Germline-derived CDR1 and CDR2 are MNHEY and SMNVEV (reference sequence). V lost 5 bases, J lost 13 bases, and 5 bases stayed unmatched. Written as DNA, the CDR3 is TGTGCCAGCAGTGACAGGGACCGGCCCCTCCACTTT. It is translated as CASSDRDRPLHF.

This CDR3 reads CASSPKGWGQGAWEQYF. The CDR3 DNA sequence: TGTGCCAGCAGCCCTAAGGGATGGGGACAGGGGGCTTGGGAGCAGTACTTC. V usage is TRBV27 and J usage is TRBJ2-7; 12 bases are shared with TRBD1. V was clipped by 6 bases and J by 7 bases; unmatched bases: 16. The CDR3 has 17 amino acids. CDR1 and CDR2 from the germline V gene are MNHEY and SMNVEV (reference sequence).

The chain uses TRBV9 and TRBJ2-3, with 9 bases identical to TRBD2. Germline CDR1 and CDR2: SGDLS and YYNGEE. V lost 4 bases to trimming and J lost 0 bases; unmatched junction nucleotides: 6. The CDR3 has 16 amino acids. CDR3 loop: CASSSAGGPSTDTQYF. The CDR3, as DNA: TGTGCCAGCAGCTCCGCGGGGGGGCCGAGCACAGATACGCAGTATTTT. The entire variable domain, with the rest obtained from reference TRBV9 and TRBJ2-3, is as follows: DSGVTQTPKHLITATGQRVTLRCSPRSGDLSVYWYQQSLDQGLQFLIQYYNGEERAKGNILERFSAQQFPDLHSELNLSSLELGDSALYFCASSSAGGPSTDTQYFGPGTRLTVL.

The CDR3 DNA follows: TGTGCCAGCAGCTCCGGGGTGAACACTGAAGCTTTCTTT. Translated, it gives CASSSGVNTEAFF. This chain links TRBV11-2 with TRBJ1-1; D is uncertain. The CDR3 extends over 13 amino acids. Germline loops: CDR1 SGHAT, CDR2 FQNNGV. V lost 4 bases and J lost 0, with 6 bases in between.

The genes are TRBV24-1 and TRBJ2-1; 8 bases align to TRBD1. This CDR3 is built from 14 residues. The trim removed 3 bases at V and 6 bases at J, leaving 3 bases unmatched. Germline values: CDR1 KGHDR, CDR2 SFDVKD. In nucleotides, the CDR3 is TGTGCCACCAGTGATATCGACAGGGGCAATGAGCAGTTCTTC. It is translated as CATSDIDRGNEQFF.

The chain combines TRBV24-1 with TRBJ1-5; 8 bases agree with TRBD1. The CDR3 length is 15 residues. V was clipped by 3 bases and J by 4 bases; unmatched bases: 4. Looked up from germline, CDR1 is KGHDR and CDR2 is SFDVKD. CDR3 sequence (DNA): TGTGCCACCAGTGATCCACAGGGGGTTAATCAGCCCCAGCATTTT. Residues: CATSDPQGVNQPQHF.

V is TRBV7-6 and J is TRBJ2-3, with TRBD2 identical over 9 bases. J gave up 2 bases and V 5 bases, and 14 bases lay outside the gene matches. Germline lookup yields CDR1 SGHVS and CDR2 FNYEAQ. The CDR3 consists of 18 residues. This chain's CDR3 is CASSPRAGGGKLTDTQYF. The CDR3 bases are TGTGCCAGCAGCCCCCGGGCGGGAGGGGGGAAACTCACAGATACGCAGTATTTT. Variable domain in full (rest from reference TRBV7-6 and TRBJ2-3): GAGVSQSPRYKVTKRGQDVALRCDPISGHVSLYWYRQALGQGPEFLTYFNYEAQQDKSGLPNDRFSAERPEGSISTLTIQRTEQRDSAMYRCASSPRAGGGKLTDTQYFGPGTRLTVL.

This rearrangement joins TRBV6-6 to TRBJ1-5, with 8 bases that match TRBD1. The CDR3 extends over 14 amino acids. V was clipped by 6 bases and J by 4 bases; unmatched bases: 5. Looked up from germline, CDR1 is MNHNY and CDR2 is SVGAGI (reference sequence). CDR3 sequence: CASRTGEGNQPQHF. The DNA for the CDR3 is TGTGCCAGCAGGACAGGGGAGGGGAATCAGCCCCAGCATTTT.

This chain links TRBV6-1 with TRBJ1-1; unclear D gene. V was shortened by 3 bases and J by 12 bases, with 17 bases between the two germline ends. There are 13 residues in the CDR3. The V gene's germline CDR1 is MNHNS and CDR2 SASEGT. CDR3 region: CASSEAEGVKTFF. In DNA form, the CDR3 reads TGTGCCAGCAGTGAGGCCGAGGGTGTCAAGACTTTCTTT.

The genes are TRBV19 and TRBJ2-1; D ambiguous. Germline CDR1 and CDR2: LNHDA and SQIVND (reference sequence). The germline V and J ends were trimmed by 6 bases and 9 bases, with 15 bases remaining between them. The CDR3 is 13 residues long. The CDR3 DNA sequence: TGTGCCAGTAGCATCCTTTTGTCCGGTGAGCAGTTCTTC. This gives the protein CASSILLSGEQFF.

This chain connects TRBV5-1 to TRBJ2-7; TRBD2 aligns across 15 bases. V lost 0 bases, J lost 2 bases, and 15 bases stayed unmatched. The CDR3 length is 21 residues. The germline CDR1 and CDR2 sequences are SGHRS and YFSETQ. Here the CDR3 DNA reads TGCGCCAGCAGCTTGGGGAGATGGGGACTAGCGGGAGGACCAGGCCCCTACGAGCAGTACTTC. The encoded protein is CASSLGRWGLAGGPGPYEQYF.

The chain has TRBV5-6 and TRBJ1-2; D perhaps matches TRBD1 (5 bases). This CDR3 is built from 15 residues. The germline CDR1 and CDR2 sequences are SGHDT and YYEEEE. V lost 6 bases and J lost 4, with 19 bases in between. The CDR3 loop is CASTRWGGTSYGYTF. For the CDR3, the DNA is TGTGCCAGCACAAGGTGGGGAGGGACTTCCTATGGCTACACCTTC.

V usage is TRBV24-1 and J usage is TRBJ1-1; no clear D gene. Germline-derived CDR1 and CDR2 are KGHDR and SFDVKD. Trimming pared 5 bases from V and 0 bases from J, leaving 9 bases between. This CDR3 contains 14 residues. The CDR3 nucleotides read TGTGCCACCAGTGGAGGAGGGATGAACACTGAAGCTTTCTTT. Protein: CATSGGGMNTEAFF.

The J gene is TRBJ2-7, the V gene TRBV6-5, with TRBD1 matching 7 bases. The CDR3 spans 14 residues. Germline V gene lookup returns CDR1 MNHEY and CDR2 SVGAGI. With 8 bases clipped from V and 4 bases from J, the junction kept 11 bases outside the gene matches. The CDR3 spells CASSEGAGLYEQYF. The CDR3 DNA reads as TGTGCCAGCTCCGAGGGGGCAGGGCTTTACGAGCAGTACTTC.

The CDR3, as DNA: TGTGCCAGCAGCCAGGACGGACAGTACACTGAAGCTTTCTTT. It translates to CASSQDGQYTEAFF. The rearrangement uses TRBV4-2 and TRBJ1-1, with D perhaps matching TRBD1 (6 bases). Deletions cut 3 bases from V and 3 bases from J, with 11 bases between. The CDR3 loop spans 14 amino acids. Per the germline V gene, CDR1 is LGHNA and CDR2 is YNFKEQ.

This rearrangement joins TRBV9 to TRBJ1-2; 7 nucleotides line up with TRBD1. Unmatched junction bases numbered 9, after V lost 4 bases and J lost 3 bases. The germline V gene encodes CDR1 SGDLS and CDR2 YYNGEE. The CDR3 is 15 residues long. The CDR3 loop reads CASSRSGTDYYGYTF. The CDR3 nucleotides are TGTGCCAGCAGCAGATCCGGGACAGACTACTATGGCTACACCTTC.

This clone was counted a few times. The CDR3 DNA is TGTGCCAGCAGTTACATACAGGGGGGTGAGCAGTTCTTC. It codes for CASSYIQGGEQFF. The chain carries TRBV6-2 or TRBV6-3 and TRBJ2-1, with TRBD1 matching 8 bases. Trimming cost V 2 bases and J 9 bases; bases outside gene matches: 3. Per germline, CDR1 MNHEY and CDR2 SVGEGT. There are 13 residues in the CDR3.

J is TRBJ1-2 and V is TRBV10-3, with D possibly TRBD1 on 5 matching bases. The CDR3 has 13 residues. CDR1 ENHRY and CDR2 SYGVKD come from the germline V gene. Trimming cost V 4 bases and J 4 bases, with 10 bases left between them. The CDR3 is CAISAGEGYGYTF. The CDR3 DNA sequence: TGTGCCATCAGTGCGGGGGAAGGCTATGGCTACACCTTC.

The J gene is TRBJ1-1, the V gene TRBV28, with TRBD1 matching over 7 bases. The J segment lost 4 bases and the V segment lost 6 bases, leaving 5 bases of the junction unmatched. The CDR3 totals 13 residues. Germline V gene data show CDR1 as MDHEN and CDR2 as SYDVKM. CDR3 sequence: CASSVTGLTEAFF. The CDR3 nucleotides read TGTGCCAGCAGCGTGACAGGGCTCACTGAAGCTTTCTTT.

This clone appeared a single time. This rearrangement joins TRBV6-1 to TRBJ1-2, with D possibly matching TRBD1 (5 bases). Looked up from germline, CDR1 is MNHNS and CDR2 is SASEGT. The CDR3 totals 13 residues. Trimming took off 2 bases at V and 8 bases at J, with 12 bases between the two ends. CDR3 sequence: CASSENFQGGYTF. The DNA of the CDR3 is TGTGCCAGCAGTGAAAATTTCCAGGGAGGCTACACCTTC.

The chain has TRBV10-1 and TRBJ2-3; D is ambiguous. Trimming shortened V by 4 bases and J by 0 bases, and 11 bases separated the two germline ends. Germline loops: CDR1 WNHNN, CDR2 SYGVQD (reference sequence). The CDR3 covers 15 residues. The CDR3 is CASSGLLASTDTQYF. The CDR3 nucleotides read TGCGCCAGCAGTGGACTCTTAGCTAGCACAGATACGCAGTATTTT.